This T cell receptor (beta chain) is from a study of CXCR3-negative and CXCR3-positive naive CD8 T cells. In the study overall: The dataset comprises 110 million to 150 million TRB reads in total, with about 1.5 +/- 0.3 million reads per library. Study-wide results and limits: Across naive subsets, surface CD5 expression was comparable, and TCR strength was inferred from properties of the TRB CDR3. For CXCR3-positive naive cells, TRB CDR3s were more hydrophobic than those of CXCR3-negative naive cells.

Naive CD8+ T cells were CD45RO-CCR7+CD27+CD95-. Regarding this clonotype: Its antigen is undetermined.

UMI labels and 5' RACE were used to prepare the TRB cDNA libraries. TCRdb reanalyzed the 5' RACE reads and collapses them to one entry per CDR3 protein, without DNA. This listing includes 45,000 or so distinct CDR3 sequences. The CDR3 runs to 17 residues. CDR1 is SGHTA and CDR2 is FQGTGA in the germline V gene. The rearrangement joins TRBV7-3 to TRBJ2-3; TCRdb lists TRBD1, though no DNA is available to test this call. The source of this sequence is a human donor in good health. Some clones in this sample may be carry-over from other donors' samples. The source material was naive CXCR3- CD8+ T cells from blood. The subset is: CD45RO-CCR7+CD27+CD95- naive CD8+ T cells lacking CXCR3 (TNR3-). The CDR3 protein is CASSSKPTGLTTDTQYF.